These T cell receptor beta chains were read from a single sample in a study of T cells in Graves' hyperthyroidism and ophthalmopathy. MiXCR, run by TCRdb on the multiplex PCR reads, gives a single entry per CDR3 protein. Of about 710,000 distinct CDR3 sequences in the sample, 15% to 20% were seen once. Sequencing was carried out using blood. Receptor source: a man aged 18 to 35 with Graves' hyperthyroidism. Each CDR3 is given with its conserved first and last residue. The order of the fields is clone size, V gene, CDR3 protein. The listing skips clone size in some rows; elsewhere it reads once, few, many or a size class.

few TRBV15 CATARDISGNTIYF
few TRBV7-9 CASSPGVNRDLTGELFF
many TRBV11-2 CASSLEVGLALRGELFF
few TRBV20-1 CSAGGLAESYNEQFF
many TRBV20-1 CSAPRGGAPYNEQFF
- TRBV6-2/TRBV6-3 CASSTPETGDHEQYF
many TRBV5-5 CASSFSGMGSYNEQFF
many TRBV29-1 CSAGVGYEQYF
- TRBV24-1 CATSGGANTEAFF
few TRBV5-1 CASGSLAGGYNEQFF
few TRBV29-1 CSVDVSGELFF
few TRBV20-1 CSARSQGRGTGELFF
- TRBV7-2 CASRQGAGETQYF
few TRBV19 CASSIRPFAEGPYEQYF
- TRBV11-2 CASNLNPRVGGIQYF
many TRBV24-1 CATSDPLGDGGELFF
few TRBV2 CASSSGLAGVEETQYF
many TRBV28 CASSFLPAGTDTQYF
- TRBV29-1 CSVEGTGVDTEAFF
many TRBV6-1 CATSTGTKYEQYF
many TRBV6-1 CASSEAKGIVKQYF
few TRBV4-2 CASREGQVGTEAFF
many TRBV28 CASSLGGGFYNEQFF
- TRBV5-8 CASSYGAGRADTQYF
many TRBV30 CAWSETGLAGDTQYF
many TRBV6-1 CASSEAGTVGGEQYF
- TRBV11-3 CASSLDSASDEQFF
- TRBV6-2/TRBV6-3 CASTLDPPQYF
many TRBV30 CAWTGTGFTDTQYF
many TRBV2 CATRAEAYEQYF
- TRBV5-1 CASRTGTDTNQGEFF
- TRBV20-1 CSASIYEWDTEAFF
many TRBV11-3 CASSLTGGREQYF
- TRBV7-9 CASRYRASDTQYF
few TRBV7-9 CASSLGSRKDEQYF
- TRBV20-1 CSARDGGSGTASYNEQFF
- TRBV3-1 CASSPGTGGLAGGQETQYF
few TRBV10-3 CAITQGGLNEQFF
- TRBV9 CASSDQTSNEQFF
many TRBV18 CASSLFRGGRTYEQYF
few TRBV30 CAWSSGENTEAFF
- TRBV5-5 CASSARDIANTGELFF
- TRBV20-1 CSAGYRVHSNQPQHF